Listed here are 21 T cell receptor beta chains from one sample, sequenced in a study of Ad26.COV2.S vaccination and SARS-CoV-2 variants. Indicated treatment: around 19 received Ad26.COV2.S at low or high dose, single or two shots; a few received placebo; per-sample allocation not given. Sampling took place 63 days after the first vaccine or placebo injection. Assay used: immunoSEQ multiplex PCR; TCRdb lists only in-frame clones, some missing. The table lists a few hundred thousand clones, about nine tenths of them singletons, with about 1.7% in the top ten. Sequenced material: peripheral blood, taken in a trial of Ad26.COV2.S vaccine versus placebo. The receptor source for this set is a person between 18 and 65 years old who received the Ad26.COV2.S COVID-19 vaccine or a placebo.

This clone was picked up one time. The chain has TRBV7-8 and TRBJ2-5, with D tentatively TRBD2 (6 bases). This CDR3 is 12 amino acids long. Germline V gene lookup returns CDR1 SGHVS and CDR2 FQNEAQ. The V end was cut by 5 bases, the J end by 3 bases, with 7 bases between. The CDR3 DNA sequence: TGTGCCAGCAGCCCGGGGGAAGAGACCCAGTACTTC. Translated, it gives CASSPGEETQYF.

This clone has only one observation. The J gene is TRBJ2-7, the V gene TRBV19; D is possibly TRBD1 (7 bases). The V and J ends lost 3 bases and 4 bases respectively, with 10 bases between them. Germline lookup yields CDR1 LNHDA and CDR2 SQIVND (reference sequence). The CDR3 runs 13 residues. The CDR3 bases are TGTGCCAGTAGTATCCAGGGGGGTTACGAGCAGTACTTC. Translating it yields CASSIQGGYEQYF.

V is TRBV7-9 and J is TRBJ1-1; TRBD1 might be the D (6 bases). CDR1 and CDR2 (germline): SEHNR, FQNEAQ (reference sequence). The germline V and J ends were trimmed by 1 base and 7 bases, with 13 bases remaining between them. The CDR3 runs to 14 residues. The CDR3 sequence: CASSLEERTDEAFF. In nucleotides, the CDR3 is TGTGCCAGCAGCTTAGAGGAGAGGACAGATGAAGCTTTCTTT.

This rearrangement joins TRBV3-1 (or the pseudogene TRBV3-2) to TRBJ2-7; no clear D gene. The CDR3 sequence is 13 residues long. Trimming pared 5 bases from V and 9 bases from J, leaving 17 bases between. Germline CDR1 reads LGHDT; CDR2 reads YNNKEL (reference sequence). CDR3: CASSTTDRGPQYF. The CDR3, as DNA: TGTGCCAGCAGCACGACGGATAGAGGTCCGCAGTACTTC.

The chain employs TRBV28 and TRBJ1-1, with D tentatively TRBD1 (6 bases). This CDR3 contains 14 residues. Germline values: CDR1 MDHEN, CDR2 SYDVKM. Trimming removed 2 bases from V and 10 bases from J, with 17 bases in between. CDR3 residues: CASSLATGPRGAFF. CDR3 in DNA: TGTGCCAGCAGTTTAGCGACAGGCCCCAGAGGAGCTTTCTTT.

This sequence joins TRBV5-1 and TRBJ2-3; TRBD2 aligns across 9 bases. The CDR3 has 15 residues. Germline V lookup: CDR1 SGHRS, CDR2 YFSETQ. V lost 4 bases to trimming and J lost 6 bases; unmatched junction nucleotides: 9. In nucleotides, the CDR3 is TGCGCCAGCAGCGCCCTGGAGCGGGGGGTTGATACGCAGTATTTT. Its protein is CASSALERGVDTQYF.

The rearrangement uses TRBV5-1 and TRBJ1-6, with 9 bases aligning to TRBD1. The germline CDR1 and CDR2 sequences are SGHRS and YFSETQ. CDR3 length: 15 residues. V shed 7 bases, J shed 6 bases, and the junction held 8 bases outside the gene matches. CDR3 nucleotides: TGCGCCAGCCGGGGGACAGGGAAGACTAATTCACCCCTCCACTTT. Protein product: CASRGTGKTNSPLHF. Looking up the rest from reference TRBV5-1 and TRBJ1-6 gives the full variable domain: KAGVTQTPRYLIKTRGQQVTLSCSPISGHRSVSWYQQTPGQGLQFLFEYFSETQRNKGNFPGRFSGRQFSNSRSEMNVSTLELGDSALYLCASRGTGKTNSPLHFGNGTRLTVT.

The V call is TRBV10-1, the J call TRBJ2-7, with D maybe TRBD2 (5 bases). Germline V CDR1 and CDR2: WNHNN, SYGVQD (reference sequence). CDR3 length: 15 amino acids. V gave up 0 bases and J gave up 2 bases, with 11 bases separating them. DNA for the CDR3: TGCGCCAGCAGTGAGTCGCGGCTAGCCGCCTACGAGCAGTACTTC. Protein: CASSESRLAAYEQYF.

This chain connects TRBV6-6 to TRBJ2-2; 13 bases align to TRBD2. J lost 6 bases, V lost 6 bases, and 7 bases had no gene match. Germline lookup yields CDR1 MNHNY and CDR2 SVGAGI (reference sequence). CDR3 size: 16 residues. The DNA of the CDR3 is TGTGCCAGCAGCGTCACTAGCGGGGGGGCCTCCGGGGAGCTGTTTTTT. This encodes CASSVTSGGASGELFF.

V gene TRBV9 combines with J gene TRBJ1-3; no clear D gene. In germline, CDR1 is SGDLS, CDR2 YYNGEE. This CDR3 is built from 17 residues. Trimming took 1 base from V and 0 from J, leaving 14 bases between them. CDR3 bases: TGTGCCAGCAGCGTAACCCCCACGGCGCCCTCTGGAAACACCATATATTTT. It encodes CASSVTPTAPSGNTIYF.

This sequence joins TRBV19 and TRBJ2-2, with a possible D match to TRBD2 (6 bases). There are 16 residues in the CDR3. Trimming left V 3 bases short and J 3 bases short, with 14 bases between. Germline CDR1 LNHDA, CDR2 SQIVND (reference sequence). In DNA, the CDR3 is TGTGCCAGTAGTATCCCCGTCGGGGGTCACACCGGGGAGCTGTTTTTT. Amino acid sequence: CASSIPVGGHTGELFF.

The gene calls are TRBV5-5 and TRBJ2-2; D not certain. The germline V gene has CDR1 SGHKS and CDR2 YYEKEE (reference sequence). With 4 bases removed from V and 0 bases from J, the gap between germline ends came to 13 bases. CDR3 size: 16 residues. CDR3 protein: CASSPILATNTGELFF. In nucleotides, the CDR3 is TGTGCCAGCAGCCCGATATTAGCTACGAACACCGGGGAGCTGTTTTTT. Filled out from reference TRBV5-5 and TRBJ2-2, the complete variable domain reads DAGVTQSPTHLIKTRGQQVTLRCSPISGHKSVSWYQQVLGQGPQFIFQYYEKEERGRGNFPDRFSARQFPNYSSELNVNALLLGDSALYLCASSPILATNTGELFFGEGSRLTVL.

The CDR3 protein is CASSNGLAKNIQYF. The DNA for the CDR3 is TGTGCCAGTAGTAACGGGCTAGCCAAAAACATTCAGTACTTC. This chain links TRBV19 with TRBJ2-4; D is undetermined. Germline V gives CDR1 LNHDA, CDR2 SQIVND (reference sequence). The CDR3 length is 14 residues. V was clipped by 4 bases and J by 0 bases, with 7 bases between them. The full variable domain, completed using reference TRBV19 and TRBJ2-4, is DGGITQSPKYLFRKEGQNVTLSCEQNLNHDAMYWYRQDPGQGLRLIYYSQIVNDFQKGDIAEGYSVSREKKESFPLTVTSAQKNPTAFYLCASSNGLAKNIQYFGAGTRLSVL.

The V and J genes are TRBV24-1 and TRBJ1-4; perhaps TRBD1 as D (5 bases). CDR3 length equals 16 residues. The V and J ends lost 2 bases and 6 bases respectively, with 15 bases between them. Per the germline V gene, CDR1 is KGHDR and CDR2 is SFDVKD. CDR3 sequence: CATSDSRRGGDEKLFF. CDR3 coding DNA: TGTGCCACCAGTGATTCAAGACGTGGAGGGGATGAAAAACTGTTTTTT.

The chain carries TRBV7-8 and TRBJ1-3, with D maybe TRBD1 (5 bases). Germline V gene lookup returns CDR1 SGHVS and CDR2 FQNEAQ. V was trimmed by 2 bases and J by 4 bases, leaving 9 bases between them. This CDR3 is 14 amino acids long. In DNA form, the CDR3 reads TGTGCCAGCAGCTTACCAGGGTCCGGAAACACCATATATTTT. It codes for CASSLPGSGNTIYF.

The chain joins TRBV28 to TRBJ1-1; perhaps TRBD1 as D (5 bases). Trimming took off 9 bases at V and 0 bases at J, with 20 bases between the two ends. CDR1 and CDR2 from the germline V gene are MDHEN and SYDVKM. The CDR3 sequence is 16 residues long. The CDR3: CASLNLKGSLNTEAFF. CDR3 DNA sequence: TGTGCCAGTTTAAACCTCAAGGGGTCACTGAACACTGAAGCTTTCTTT.

The chain couples TRBV5-4 to TRBJ2-7; 7 nucleotides align to TRBD2. The V segment lost 6 bases and the J segment 5 bases; nucleotides outside the gene matches: 14. The CDR3 sequence is 15 residues long. Germline V gives CDR1 SGHNT, CDR2 YYREEE (reference sequence). CDR3 amino acids: CASNPMGGGMDEQYF. CDR3 in DNA: TGTGCCAGCAACCCCATGGGGGGGGGAATGGACGAGCAGTACTTC.

V usage is TRBV5-1 and J usage is TRBJ2-2, with D possibly called TRBD1 or TRBD2 (5 bases each). The germline CDR1 and CDR2 sequences are SGHRS and YFSETQ. The ends were cut back, 0 bases at V and 0 bases at J, with 12 bases in the middle. The CDR3 sequence is 17 residues long. The CDR3 nucleotides read TGCGCCAGCAGCTTGGCCGAGGGGCCATCGAACACCGGGGAGCTGTTTTTT. Its translation is CASSLAEGPSNTGELFF.

V is TRBV5-1 and J is TRBJ2-3; 13 nucleotides match TRBD2. The CDR3 is 18 amino acids. The germline V gene has CDR1 SGHRS and CDR2 YFSETQ. Trimming took 3 bases from V and 5 from J; bases not matched to a gene: 12. This chain's CDR3 is CASSSLRTSGGEEDTQYF. The CDR3 nucleotides read TGCGCCAGCAGCTCCCTGAGGACTAGCGGGGGCGAGGAAGATACGCAGTATTTT.

This chain joins TRBV3-1 (or the pseudogene TRBV3-2) and TRBJ2-7; no firm D call. Per germline, CDR1 LGHDT and CDR2 YNNKEL (reference sequence). V lost 6 bases and J lost 3, with 6 bases in between. The CDR3 is made up of 11 amino acids. The CDR3, as DNA: TGTGCCAGCAGTGGAAGCTACGAGCAGTACTTC. Translated, it gives CASSGSYEQYF.

This rearrangement joins TRBV7-8 to TRBJ1-5; D uncertain. V lost 5 bases, J lost 1 base, and 6 bases lay in between. This CDR3 spans 13 amino acids. Looked up from germline, CDR1 is SGHVS and CDR2 is FQNEAQ. The CDR3 spells CASSSWSNQPQHF. The CDR3 DNA sequence: TGTGCCAGCAGCAGCTGGAGCAATCAGCCCCAGCATTTT.